This TCR beta chain was found in a study of shared clonotypes between healthy human individuals. The repertoire was sequenced with immunoSEQ multiplex PCR; TCRdb's copy has only in-frame clones and lacks some. The sample consists of 2 million to 2.5 million clones, about 95% of them appearing once. Naive CD8 cells, CD45RO-negative and positively selected for CCR7, excluded terminally differentiated effector memory CD45RA+ cells. This clone was observed a single time. With V trimmed by 1 base and J by 5 bases, 9 bases remained unmatched. The V gene's germline CDR1 is MNHEY and CDR2 SMNVEV (reference sequence). This CDR3 comprises 16 residues.

The chain links TRBV27 to TRBJ2-7; 9 bases are shared with TRBD1. This sequence originates from a man aged 18 to 35 in good health. The sample comprised naive CD8+ T cells sorted from blood. CDR3 sequence: CASSLLWDRVAHEQYF. CDR3 sequence (DNA): TGTGCCAGCAGTTTATTATGGGACAGGGTAGCCCACGAGCAGTACTTC.